This T cell receptor (beta chain) was sequenced for a study of T cells in Graves' hyperthyroidism and ophthalmopathy. Regarding the study as a whole: Blood also showed most of the thyroid clonotypes that were expanded above 0.001.

The CDR3 regions of TCR beta were amplified from RNA transcripts. First-round RT-PCR with HTBI primers amplified the TCR CDR3 region. Via MiXCR, TCRdb re-called the multiplex PCR reads, giving one row per CDR3 protein. The data show 300,000 or so distinct CDR3 sequences, approximately 18% seen once. On this clonotype: Its antigen is undetermined.

Trimming shortened V by 9 bases and J by 7 bases, and 15 bases separated the two germline ends. The CDR3 extends over 12 amino acids. In germline, CDR1 is SNHLY, CDR2 FYNNEI. The TCR sequence derives from a woman aged 45-65 years with Graves' hyperthyroidism. The sample taken for sequencing was blood. The chain uses TRBV2 and TRBJ1-2; tentative D call: TRBD1 (5 bases). The DNA for the CDR3 is TGTGCCAGTAGGGACGGCCTGGGTGGCTACACCTTC. Protein sequence: CASRDGLGGYTF.